These 25 T cell receptor beta chains came from one sample sequenced in a study of monozygotic twins with inflammatory bowel disease. TCRdb re-called the 5' RACE reads; one entry per CDR3 protein, DNA not given. The sample yields approximately 390,000 distinct CDR3 sequences, of which the top ten take up 2.4%. The sample consisted of blood. These receptors all stem from a human donor with ulcerative colitis or Crohn's disease, or a healthy co-twin of an affected twin (not recorded which).

The V call is TRBV2, the J call TRBJ1-1; the TCRdb D gene call, TRBD1, has no DNA to confirm it. This CDR3 spans 13 amino acids. Germline V lookup: CDR1 SNHLY, CDR2 FYNNEI. CDR3 amino acids: CASSRDRVTEAFF.

The rearrangement joins TRBV4-2 to TRBJ2-3; TCRdb's D call, TRBD2, is unchecked because there is no DNA. CDR1 LGHNA and CDR2 YNFKEQ come from the germline V gene. The CDR3 consists of 17 residues. The chain's CDR3 is CASSREGSGGAGDTQYF.

V and J are TRBV6-1 and TRBJ2-1; there is no DNA to check the TCRdb D call of TRBD2. Germline CDR1 and CDR2: MNHNS and SASEGT. The CDR3 runs to 15 residues. CDR3 amino acids: CASSEVEAGGSEQFF.

The chain couples TRBV2 to TRBJ1-4. The CDR3 runs to 14 residues. Germline V CDR1 and CDR2: SNHLY, FYNNEI. The CDR3 loop reads CASSDEATAEKLFF.

The chain combines TRBV5-4 with TRBJ2-4; TCRdb's D call, TRBD1, is unchecked because there is no DNA. The length of the CDR3 is 16 residues. Germline-derived CDR1 and CDR2 are SGHNT and YYREEE (reference sequence). The CDR3 reads CASSFGAGGGSNIQYF.

This chain links TRBV6-2 or TRBV6-3 with TRBJ2-7; with no DNA, the TCRdb D assignment of TRBD1 cannot be verified. The germline V gene has CDR1 MNHEY and CDR2 SVGEGT. The CDR3 consists of 15 residues. This CDR3 reads CASSFQGQGANEQYF.

The chain has TRBV7-9 and TRBJ1-3; the D gene TCRdb calls, TRBD1, cannot be checked with no DNA. This CDR3 contains 16 residues. Germline assignment: CDR1 SEHNR and CDR2 FQNEAQ (reference sequence). The CDR3 reads CASSLTRTGTGNTIYF.

The chain links TRBV19 to TRBJ2-7; TCRdb picks TRBD1, but there is no DNA to check that call. The germline gives CDR1 LNHDA, CDR2 SQIVND (reference sequence). CDR3 length equals 12 residues. CDR3 sequence: CASNPGGDVQYF.

The rearrangement links TRBV9 to TRBJ2-1; checking the TCRdb D call of TRBD2 is not possible without DNA. The CDR3 has 14 residues. Germline assignment: CDR1 SGDLS and CDR2 YYNGEE. The CDR3 reads CASSVGTSHFEQFF.

The V and J genes are TRBV27 and TRBJ1-1; TCRdb gives TRBD1 as the D gene, but with no DNA this cannot be confirmed. Germline assignment: CDR1 MNHEY and CDR2 SMNVEV (reference sequence). The CDR3 is 17 residues long. CDR3: CASSRSTGTDLNTEAFF.

This chain links TRBV30 with TRBJ2-1; lacking DNA, the TRBD2 call made by TCRdb goes unchecked. This CDR3 has 16 residues. Germline-derived CDR1 and CDR2 are GTSNPN and SVGIG (reference sequence). CDR3 amino acids: CAWSVGSGSSYNEQFF. The whole variable domain, filled in from reference TRBV30 and TRBJ2-1, reads SQTIHQWPATLVQPVGSPLSLECTVEGTSNPNLYWYRQAAGRGLQLLFYSVGIGQISSEVPQNLSASRPQDRQFILSSKKLLLSDSGFYLCAWSVGSGSSYNEQFFGPGTRLTVL.

The chain links TRBV27 to TRBJ2-6; TCRdb returns TRBD2, unconfirmable since there is no DNA. This CDR3 comprises 18 residues. Germline CDR1 reads MNHEY; CDR2 reads SMNVEV (reference sequence). The CDR3 here is CASSSLLAGVVGANVLTF. Supplemented by reference TRBV27 and TRBJ2-6, the full variable domain reads EAQVTQNPRYLITVTGKKLTVTCSQNMNHEYMSWYRQDPGLGLRQIYYSMNVEVTDKGDVPEGYKVSRKEKRNFPLILESPSPNQTSLYFCASSSLLAGVVGANVLTFGAGSRLTVL.

The chain combines TRBV12-3 or TRBV12-4 with TRBJ2-1; TCRdb returns TRBD2, unconfirmable since there is no DNA. The CDR3 sequence is 17 residues long. This chain's CDR3 is CASSSPRISSGRAPQFF.

The chain links TRBV9 to TRBJ2-3; TCRdb's D call of TRBD1 is untestable without DNA. Germline V lookup: CDR1 SGDLS, CDR2 YYNGEE. CDR3 length: 13 amino acids. CDR3 sequence reads: CASSRGPTGAQYF.

The chain has TRBV7-2 and TRBJ2-3; TCRdb names TRBD2, which stays unverified in the absence of DNA. Germline loops: CDR1 SGHTA, CDR2 FQGNSA. The CDR3 totals 16 residues. CDR3 protein: CASSLRDGTSFDTQYF. Supplemented by reference TRBV7-2 and TRBJ2-3, the full variable domain reads GAGVSQSPSNKVTEKGKDVELRCDPISGHTALYWYRQSLGQGLEFLIYFQGNSAPDKSGLPSDRFSAERTGGSVSTLTIQRTQQEDSAVYLCASSLRDGTSFDTQYFGPGTRLTVL.

This chain connects TRBV6-5 to TRBJ2-3; with no DNA, the TCRdb D assignment of TRBD2 cannot be verified. CDR1 and CDR2 from the germline V gene are MNHEY and SVGAGI. CDR3 size: 17 residues. CDR3 loop: CASSPGTRRLTRDTQYF.

The chain employs TRBV19 and TRBJ1-2; the D call from TCRdb, TRBD1, cannot be confirmed without DNA. The germline V gene encodes CDR1 LNHDA and CDR2 SQIVND (reference sequence). The CDR3 totals 13 residues. This CDR3 reads CASSRAVNYGYTF.

V usage is TRBV7-2 and J usage is TRBJ1-2; there is no DNA to check the TCRdb D call of TRBD1. CDR1 SGHTA and CDR2 FQGNSA come from the germline V gene. This CDR3 spans 11 amino acids. The CDR3: CASSSDRGATF.

The rearrangement uses TRBV6-2 or TRBV6-3 and TRBJ2-1; TCRdb picks TRBD2, but there is no DNA to check that call. Germline CDR1 MNHEY, CDR2 SVGEGT. The CDR3 runs 14 residues. CDR3 loop: CASSTLAGVNEQFF.

The chain combines TRBV20-1 with TRBJ1-6; the TCRdb call, TRBD1, lacks DNA for checking. The CDR3 contains 13 residues. CDR1 and CDR2 from the germline V gene are DFQATT and SNEGSKA (reference sequence). This CDR3 reads CSARVTGNSPLHF.

V gene TRBV28 combines with J gene TRBJ2-1; TCRdb lists TRBD2, though no DNA is available to test this call. The CDR3 loop spans 15 amino acids. Per the germline V gene, CDR1 is MDHEN and CDR2 is SYDVKM. The CDR3 region is CASYNAGTSPNEQFF.

This chain joins TRBV5-1 and TRBJ2-5. The length of the CDR3 is 14 residues. Germline CDR1 reads SGHRS; CDR2 reads YFSETQ. Here the CDR3 reads CASSLQVMGETQYF.

The chain links TRBV28 to TRBJ2-3; TCRdb indicates TRBD1, and absent DNA this call remains unverified. The germline CDR1 and CDR2 sequences are MDHEN and SYDVKM. The CDR3 length is 12 residues. The CDR3 loop is CASSHGQGPQYF.

V and J are TRBV20-1 and TRBJ1-5. Germline CDR1 and CDR2: DFQATT and SNEGSKA (reference sequence). This CDR3 comprises 14 residues. The CDR3 here is CSAREQQLDQPQHF.

The V and J genes are TRBV3-1 and TRBJ2-7. The V gene's germline CDR1 is LGHDT and CDR2 YNNKEL (reference sequence). The CDR3 covers 14 residues. The CDR3 protein is CASSQVVGTHEQYF.